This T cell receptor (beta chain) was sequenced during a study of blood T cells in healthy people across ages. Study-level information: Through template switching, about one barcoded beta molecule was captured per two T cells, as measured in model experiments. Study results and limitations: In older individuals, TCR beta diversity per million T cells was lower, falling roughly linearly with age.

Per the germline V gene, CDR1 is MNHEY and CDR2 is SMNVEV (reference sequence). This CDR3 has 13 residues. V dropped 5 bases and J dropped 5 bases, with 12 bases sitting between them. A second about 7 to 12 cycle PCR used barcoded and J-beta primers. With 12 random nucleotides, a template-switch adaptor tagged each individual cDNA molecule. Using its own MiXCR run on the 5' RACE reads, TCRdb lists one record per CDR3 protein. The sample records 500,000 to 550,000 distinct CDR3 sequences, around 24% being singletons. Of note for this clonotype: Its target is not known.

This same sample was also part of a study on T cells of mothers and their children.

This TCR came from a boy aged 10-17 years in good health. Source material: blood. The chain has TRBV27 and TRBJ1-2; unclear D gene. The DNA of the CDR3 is TGTGCCAGCAGTCCAGGACCACTGTATGGCTACACCTTC. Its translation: CASSPGPLYGYTF.